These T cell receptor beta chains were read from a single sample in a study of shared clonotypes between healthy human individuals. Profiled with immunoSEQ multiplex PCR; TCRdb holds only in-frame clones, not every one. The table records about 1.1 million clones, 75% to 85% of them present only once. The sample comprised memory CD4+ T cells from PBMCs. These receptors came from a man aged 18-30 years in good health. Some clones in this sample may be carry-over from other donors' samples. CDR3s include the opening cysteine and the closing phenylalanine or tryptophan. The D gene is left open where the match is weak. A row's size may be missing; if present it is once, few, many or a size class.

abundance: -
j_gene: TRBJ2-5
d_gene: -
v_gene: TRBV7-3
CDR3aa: CASSLSRGETQYF
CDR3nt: TGTGCCAGCAGCTTGAGCAGGGGTGAGACCCAGTACTTC

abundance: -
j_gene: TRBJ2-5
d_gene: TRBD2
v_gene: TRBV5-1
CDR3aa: CASSTGLGLEETQYF
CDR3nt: TGCGCCAGCAGCACGGGACTAGGTTTGGAAGAGACCCAGTACTTC

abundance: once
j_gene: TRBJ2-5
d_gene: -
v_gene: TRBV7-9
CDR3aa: CASSLGTQYF
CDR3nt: TGTGCCAGCAGCTTGGGGACCCAGTACTTC

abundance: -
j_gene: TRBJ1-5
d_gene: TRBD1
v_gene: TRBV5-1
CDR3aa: CASSLGTGLDQPQHF
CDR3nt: TGCGCCAGCAGCTTGGGGACAGGGTTGGATCAGCCCCAGCATTTT

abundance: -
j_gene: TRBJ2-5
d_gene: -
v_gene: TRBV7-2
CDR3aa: CASSLSQGWQTQYF
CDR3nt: TGTGCCAGCAGCCTGAGTCAGGGGTGGCAGACCCAGTACTTC

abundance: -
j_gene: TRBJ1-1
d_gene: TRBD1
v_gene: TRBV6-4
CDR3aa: CASKQTGPNTEAFF
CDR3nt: TGTGCCAGCAAACAGACAGGGCCCAACACTGAAGCTTTCTTT

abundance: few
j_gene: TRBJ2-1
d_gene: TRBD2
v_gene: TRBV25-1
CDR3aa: CASSDTAGGFYNEQFF
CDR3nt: TGTGCCAGCAGTGACACAGCGGGGGGTTTTTACAATGAGCAGTTCTTC

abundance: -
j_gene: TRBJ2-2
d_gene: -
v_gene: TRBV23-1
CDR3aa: CASRPTDANTGELFF
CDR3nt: TGCGCCAGCAGGCCTACAGACGCGAACACCGGGGAGCTGTTTTTT

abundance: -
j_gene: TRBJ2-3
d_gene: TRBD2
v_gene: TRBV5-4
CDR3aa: CASSYRPGTSGSATQYF
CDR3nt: TGTGCCAGCAGCTACCGTCCCGGGACTAGCGGGAGCGCTACGCAGTATTTT

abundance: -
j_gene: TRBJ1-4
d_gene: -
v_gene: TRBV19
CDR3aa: CASSISPGRPNEKLFF
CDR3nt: TGTGCCAGTAGTATCTCCCCCGGACGGCCTAATGAAAAACTGTTTTTT

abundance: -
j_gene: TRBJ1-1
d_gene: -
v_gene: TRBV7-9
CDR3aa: CASSFTVNTEAFF
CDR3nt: TGTGCCAGCAGCTTCACGGTTAACACTGAAGCTTTCTTT

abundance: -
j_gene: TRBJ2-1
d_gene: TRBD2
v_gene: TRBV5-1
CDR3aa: CASSPMTSGVGQFF
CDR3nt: TGCGCCAGCAGCCCCATGACTAGCGGTGTGGGGCAGTTCTTC

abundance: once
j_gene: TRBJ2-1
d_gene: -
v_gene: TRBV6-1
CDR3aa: CASSEYWGRYNEQFF
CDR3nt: TGTGCCAGCAGTGAATATTGGGGGAGATACAATGAGCAGTTCTTC

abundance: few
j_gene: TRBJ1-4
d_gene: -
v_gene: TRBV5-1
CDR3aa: CASSLGNNLQGYVKEKLFF
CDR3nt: TGCGCCAGCAGCTTGGGGAACAACCTACAGGGATATGTTAAGGAAAAACTGTTTTTT

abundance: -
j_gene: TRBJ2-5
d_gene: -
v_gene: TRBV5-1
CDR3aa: CASSLAQETQYF
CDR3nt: TGCGCCAGCAGCTTGGCACAAGAGACCCAGTACTTC

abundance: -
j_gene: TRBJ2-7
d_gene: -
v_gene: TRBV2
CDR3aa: CASSVSGESYEQYF
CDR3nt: TGTGCCAGCAGTGTTTCAGGGGAGTCCTACGAGCAGTACTTC

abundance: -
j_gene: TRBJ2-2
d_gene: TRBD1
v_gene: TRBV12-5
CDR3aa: CASGLAAGQGAGELFF
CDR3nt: TGTGCTAGTGGTTTGGCCGCTGGACAGGGGGCGGGGGAGCTGTTTTTT

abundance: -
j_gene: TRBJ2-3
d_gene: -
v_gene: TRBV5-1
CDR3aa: CASSPMTKSSTDTQYF
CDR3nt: TGCGCCAGCAGCCCAATGACTAAATCCAGCACAGATACGCAGTATTTT

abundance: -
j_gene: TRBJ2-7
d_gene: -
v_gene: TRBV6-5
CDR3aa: CASSWRTRDEQYF
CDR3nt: TGTGCCAGCAGTTGGCGGACACGGGACGAGCAGTACTTC

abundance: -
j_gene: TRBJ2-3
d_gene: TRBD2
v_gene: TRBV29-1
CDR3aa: CSVVSFPGTSGSTDTQYF
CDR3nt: TGCAGCGTTGTATCCTTCCCGGGGACTAGCGGGAGCACAGATACGCAGTATTTT

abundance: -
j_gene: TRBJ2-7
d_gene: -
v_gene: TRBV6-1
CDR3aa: CASKEGNSYEQYF
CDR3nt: TGTGCCAGCAAGGAGGGAAACTCCTACGAGCAGTACTTC

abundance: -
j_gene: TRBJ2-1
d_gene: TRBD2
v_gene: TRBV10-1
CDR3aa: CASKGASGRVEQFF
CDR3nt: TGCGCCAGCAAAGGGGCTAGCGGGAGAGTTGAGCAGTTCTTC

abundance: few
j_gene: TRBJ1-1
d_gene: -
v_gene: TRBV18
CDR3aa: CASSRDYAEAFF
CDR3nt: TGTGCCAGCTCAAGGGATTACGCTGAAGCTTTCTTT

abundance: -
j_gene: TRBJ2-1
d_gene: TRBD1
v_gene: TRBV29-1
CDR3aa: CSVDRDLSYNEQFF
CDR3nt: TGCAGCGTCGACAGGGACCTCTCCTACAATGAGCAGTTCTTC

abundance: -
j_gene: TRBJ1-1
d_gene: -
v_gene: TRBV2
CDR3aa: CASMLYTEAFF
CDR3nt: TGTGCCAGCATGTTGTACACTGAAGCTTTCTTT

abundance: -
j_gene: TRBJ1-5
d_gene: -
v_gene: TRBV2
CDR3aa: CASTLDIPIYSNQPQHF
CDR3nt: TGTGCCAGCACTCTGGACATTCCGATTTATAGCAATCAGCCCCAGCATTTT

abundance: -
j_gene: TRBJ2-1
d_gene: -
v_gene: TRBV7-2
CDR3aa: CASSLAAREQFF
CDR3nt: TGTGCCAGCAGCTTAGCCGCGCGGGAGCAGTTCTTC

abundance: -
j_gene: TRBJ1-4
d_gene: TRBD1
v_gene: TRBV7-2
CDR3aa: CASSPRTGRTNEKLFF
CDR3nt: TGTGCCAGCAGTCCAAGGACAGGGCGGACTAATGAAAAACTGTTTTTT

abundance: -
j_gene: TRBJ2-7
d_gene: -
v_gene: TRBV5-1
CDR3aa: CASSQGPERVMGNSLYEQYF
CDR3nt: TGCGCCAGCAGCCAAGGTCCAGAGCGGGTCATGGGGAATTCACTCTACGAGCAGTACTTC

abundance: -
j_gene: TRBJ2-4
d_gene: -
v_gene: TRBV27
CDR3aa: CASSLDMTSKNIQYF
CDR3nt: TGTGCCAGCAGTTTAGACATGACGTCCAAAAACATTCAGTACTTC

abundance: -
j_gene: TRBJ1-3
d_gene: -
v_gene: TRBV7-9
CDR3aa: CASSKHGNTIYF
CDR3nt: TGTGCCAGCAGCAAGCATGGAAACACCATATATTTT

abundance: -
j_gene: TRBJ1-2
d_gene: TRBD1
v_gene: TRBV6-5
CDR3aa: CASSYAGGGYGYTF
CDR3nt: TGTGCCAGCAGTTATGCAGGGGGGGGCTATGGCTACACCTTC

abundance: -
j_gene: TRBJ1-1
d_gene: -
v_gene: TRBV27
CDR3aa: CASSTFWSGSEDTEAFF
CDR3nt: TGTGCCAGCAGTACCTTCTGGTCGGGGTCGGAGGACACTGAAGCTTTCTTT

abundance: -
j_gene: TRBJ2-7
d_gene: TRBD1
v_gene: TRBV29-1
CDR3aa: CSVEEGAPGQGAYEQYF
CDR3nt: TGCAGCGTTGAGGAGGGGGCCCCGGGACAGGGGGCGTACGAGCAGTACTTC

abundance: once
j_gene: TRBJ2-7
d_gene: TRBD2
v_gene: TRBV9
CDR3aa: CASSVLAGNYEQYF
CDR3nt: TGTGCCAGCAGCGTACTAGCGGGAAACTACGAGCAGTACTTC

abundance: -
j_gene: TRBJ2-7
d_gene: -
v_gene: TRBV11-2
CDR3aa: CASTRWGQYEQYF
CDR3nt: TGTGCCAGCACCCGCTGGGGGCAATACGAGCAGTACTTC

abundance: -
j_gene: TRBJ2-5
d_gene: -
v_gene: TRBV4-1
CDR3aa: CASSQAGTRGETQYF
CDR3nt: TGCGCCAGCAGCCAAGCCGGGACGAGGGGAGAGACCCAGTACTTC

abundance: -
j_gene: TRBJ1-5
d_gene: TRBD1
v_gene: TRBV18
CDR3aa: CASSQMTGGSNQPQHF
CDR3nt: TGTGCCAGCTCACAAATGACAGGGGGGAGCAATCAGCCCCAGCATTTT

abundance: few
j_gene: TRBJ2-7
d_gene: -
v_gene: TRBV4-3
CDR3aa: CASSQGLVRRGHAEQYF
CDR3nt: TGCGCCAGCAGCCAAGGACTAGTTCGCCGGGGACATGCCGAGCAGTACTTC

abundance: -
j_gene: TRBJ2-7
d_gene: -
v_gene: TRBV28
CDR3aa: CASSSPVLRVPYF
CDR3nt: TGTGCCAGCAGTTCCCCAGTTCTAAGGGTGCCGTACTTC

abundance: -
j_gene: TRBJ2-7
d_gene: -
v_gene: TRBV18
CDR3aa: CASSPQRGAGGNEQYF
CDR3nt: TGTGCCAGCTCACCACAAAGGGGGGCAGGGGGAAACGAGCAGTACTTC

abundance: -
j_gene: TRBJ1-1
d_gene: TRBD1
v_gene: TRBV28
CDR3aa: CASRTLQGRVAEAFF
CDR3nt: TGTGCCAGCAGGACCCTACAGGGGAGAGTCGCTGAAGCTTTCTTT

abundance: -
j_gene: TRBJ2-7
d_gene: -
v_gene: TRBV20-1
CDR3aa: CSAPAGHEQYF
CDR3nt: TGCAGTGCCCCAGCGGGCCACGAGCAGTACTTC

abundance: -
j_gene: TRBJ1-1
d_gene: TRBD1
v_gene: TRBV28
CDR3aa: CASSLPGTGNTEAFF
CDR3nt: TGTGCCAGCAGTCTTCCCGGGACAGGGAACACTGAAGCTTTCTTT

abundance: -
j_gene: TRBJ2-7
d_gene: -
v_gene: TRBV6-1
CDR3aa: CASSIRAPRYEQYF
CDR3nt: TGTGCCAGCAGTATCCGGGCCCCCCGATACGAGCAGTACTTC

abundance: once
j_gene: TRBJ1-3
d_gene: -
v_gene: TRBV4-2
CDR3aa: CASSPAGISGNTIYF
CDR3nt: TGTGCCAGCAGCCCCGCGGGGATCTCTGGAAACACCATATATTTT

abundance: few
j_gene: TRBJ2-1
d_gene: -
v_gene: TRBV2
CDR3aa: CASSDRGPQDEQFF
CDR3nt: TGTGCCAGCAGTGATAGGGGACCCCAGGATGAGCAGTTCTTC

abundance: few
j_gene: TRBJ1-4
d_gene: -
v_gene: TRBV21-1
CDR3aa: CASSKSTSAPEKLFF
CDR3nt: TGTGCCAGCAGCAAATCGACGTCGGCTCCCGAAAAACTGTTTTTT

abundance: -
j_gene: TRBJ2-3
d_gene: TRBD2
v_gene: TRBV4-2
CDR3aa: CASSQVWLAGGSPSTDTQYF
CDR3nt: TGTGCCAGCAGCCAAGTGTGGCTAGCGGGAGGGTCACCTAGCACAGATACGCAGTATTTT

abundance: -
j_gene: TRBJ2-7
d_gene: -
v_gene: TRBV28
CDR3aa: CASSLAGVLIYEQYF
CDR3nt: TGTGCCAGCAGTTTGGCCGGCGTTTTGATCTACGAGCAGTACTTC

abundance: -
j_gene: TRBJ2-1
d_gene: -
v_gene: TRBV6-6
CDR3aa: CASSYGGLDEQFF
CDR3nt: TGTGCCAGCAGTTACGGAGGGCTGGATGAGCAGTTCTTC